This T cell receptor (beta chain) was retrieved from a study of cytomegalovirus exposure and HLA in healthy donors. Study findings and constraints: Indistinguishable V segments such as TRBV6-2 and TRBV6-3 were excluded. In a later analysis, common viral pathogens appeared linked to several of the most significant clusters. Accurate prediction of most subjects' HLA-A and HLA-B alleles from TCR beta sequences was reported.

With V trimmed by 3 bases and J by 2 bases, 4 bases remained unmatched. From germline, CDR1 is MNHEY and CDR2 SMNVEV (reference sequence). This CDR3 contains 15 residues. 60 Vbeta and 13 Jbeta primers were used in PCR. The data were produced by immunoSEQ multiplex PCR, yet TCRdb's version contains in-frame clones alone and is incomplete. This repertoire shows roughly 100,000 clones, about 80% found once; its top ten account for over 9.5%. Remarks on this clone: Its target is unknown.

The TCR was taken from a young man in good health and CMV-seropositive. The sequencing sample was made of PBMCs. The rearrangement joins TRBV27 to TRBJ2-5; TRBD2 matches 9 bases. The CDR3 protein is CASSLRRGGQETQYF. CDR3 nucleotides: TGTGCCAGCAGTTTGAGGCGGGGGGGGCAAGAGACCCAGTACTTC.